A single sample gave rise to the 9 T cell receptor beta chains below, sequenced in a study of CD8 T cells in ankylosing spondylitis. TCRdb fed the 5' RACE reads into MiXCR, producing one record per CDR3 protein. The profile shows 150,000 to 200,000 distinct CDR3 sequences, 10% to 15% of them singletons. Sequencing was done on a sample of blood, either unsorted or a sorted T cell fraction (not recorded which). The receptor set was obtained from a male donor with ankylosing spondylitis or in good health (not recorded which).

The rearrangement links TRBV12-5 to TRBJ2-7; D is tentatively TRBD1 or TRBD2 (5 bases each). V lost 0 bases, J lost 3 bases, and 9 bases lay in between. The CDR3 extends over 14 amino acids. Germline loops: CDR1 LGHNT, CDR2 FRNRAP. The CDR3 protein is CASGLVLGDYEQYF. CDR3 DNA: TGTGCTAGTGGTTTGGTACTAGGGGACTACGAGCAGTACTTC.

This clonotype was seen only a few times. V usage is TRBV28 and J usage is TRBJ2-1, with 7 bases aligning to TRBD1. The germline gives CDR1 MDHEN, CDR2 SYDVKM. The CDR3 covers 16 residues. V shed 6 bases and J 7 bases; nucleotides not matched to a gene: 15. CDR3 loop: CASSLRGQALGNEQFF. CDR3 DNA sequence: TGTGCCAGCAGCTTGAGGGGGCAGGCCTTAGGGAATGAGCAGTTCTTC.

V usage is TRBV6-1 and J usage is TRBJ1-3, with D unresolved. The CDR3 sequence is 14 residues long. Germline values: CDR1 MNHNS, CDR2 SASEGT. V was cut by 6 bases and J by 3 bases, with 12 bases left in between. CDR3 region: CASSHPDGGNTIYF. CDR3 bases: TGTGCCAGCAGCCACCCGGACGGTGGAAACACCATATATTTT.

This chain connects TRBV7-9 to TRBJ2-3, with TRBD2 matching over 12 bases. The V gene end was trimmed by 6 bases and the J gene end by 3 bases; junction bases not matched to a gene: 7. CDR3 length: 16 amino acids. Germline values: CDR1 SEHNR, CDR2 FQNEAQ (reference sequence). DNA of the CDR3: TGTGCCAGCAGATCCGGGACTAGCGGGTTAACAGATACGCAGTATTTT. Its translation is CASRSGTSGLTDTQYF.

The CDR3 DNA reads TGTGCCAGCAGTCGAGGGACAGTAAACATTCAGTACTTC. This encodes CASSRGTVNIQYF. The chain joins TRBV3-1 to TRBJ2-4; 7 bases align to TRBD1. CDR1 is LGHDT and CDR2 is YNNKEL in the germline V gene (reference sequence). V shed 6 bases, J shed 6 bases, and the junction held 5 bases outside the gene matches. This CDR3 is built from 13 residues.

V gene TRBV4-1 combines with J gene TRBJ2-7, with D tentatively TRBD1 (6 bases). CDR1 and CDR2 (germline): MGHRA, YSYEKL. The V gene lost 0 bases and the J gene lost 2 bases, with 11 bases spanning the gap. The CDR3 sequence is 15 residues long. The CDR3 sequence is CASSQEDSLAYEQYF. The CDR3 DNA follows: TGCGCCAGCAGCCAAGAGGACAGTTTGGCCTACGAGCAGTACTTC.

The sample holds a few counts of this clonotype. CDR3 sequence: CASSWTGEGDEQFF. In DNA form, the CDR3 reads TGTGCCAGCAGTTGGACAGGGGAGGGGGATGAGCAGTTCTTC. The V gene is TRBV6-5, the J gene TRBJ2-1, with 9 bases matching TRBD1. The CDR3 covers 14 residues. V gave up 4 bases and J gave up 8 bases; unmatched junction bases: 6. In germline, CDR1 is MNHEY, CDR2 SVGAGI.

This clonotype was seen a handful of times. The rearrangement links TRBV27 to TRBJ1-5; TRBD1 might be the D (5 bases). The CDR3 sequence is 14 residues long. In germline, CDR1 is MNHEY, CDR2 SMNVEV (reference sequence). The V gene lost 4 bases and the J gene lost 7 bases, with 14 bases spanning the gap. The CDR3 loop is CASSSAQGRQPQHF. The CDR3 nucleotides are TGTGCCAGCAGTTCGGCCCAGGGCCGACAGCCCCAGCATTTT.

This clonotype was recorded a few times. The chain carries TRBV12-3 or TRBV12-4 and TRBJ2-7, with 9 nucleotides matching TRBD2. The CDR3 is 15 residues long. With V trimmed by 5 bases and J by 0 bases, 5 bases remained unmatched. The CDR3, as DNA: TGTGCCAGCAGTACCACTAGCGGGTACTCCTACGAGCAGTACTTC. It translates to CASSTTSGYSYEQYF.